This TCR beta chain was sequenced in a study of T cell repertoires in cytomegalovirus infection. This clonotype was seen once. In TCRdb, the reads were re-called with MiXCR into one record per CDR3 protein. The sample records some 180,000 distinct CDR3 sequences, approximately 9.6% being singletons. The sequence was collected from a human donor in good health (CMV status not recorded). Some clones in this sample may be carry-over from other donors' samples. Input material: PBMCs.

The CDR3 nucleotides are TGTGCCAGCAGCTTATTGGCTAGCGGGGCCGAGGAGAAGTTCTTC. It codes for CASSLLASGAEEKFF. The V call is TRBV11-1, the J call TRBJ2-1, with 9 bases identical to TRBD2. Trimming cost V 2 bases and J 14 bases; bases outside gene matches: 13. The CDR3 runs 15 residues. Germline values: CDR1 SGHAT, CDR2 FQDESV (reference sequence).